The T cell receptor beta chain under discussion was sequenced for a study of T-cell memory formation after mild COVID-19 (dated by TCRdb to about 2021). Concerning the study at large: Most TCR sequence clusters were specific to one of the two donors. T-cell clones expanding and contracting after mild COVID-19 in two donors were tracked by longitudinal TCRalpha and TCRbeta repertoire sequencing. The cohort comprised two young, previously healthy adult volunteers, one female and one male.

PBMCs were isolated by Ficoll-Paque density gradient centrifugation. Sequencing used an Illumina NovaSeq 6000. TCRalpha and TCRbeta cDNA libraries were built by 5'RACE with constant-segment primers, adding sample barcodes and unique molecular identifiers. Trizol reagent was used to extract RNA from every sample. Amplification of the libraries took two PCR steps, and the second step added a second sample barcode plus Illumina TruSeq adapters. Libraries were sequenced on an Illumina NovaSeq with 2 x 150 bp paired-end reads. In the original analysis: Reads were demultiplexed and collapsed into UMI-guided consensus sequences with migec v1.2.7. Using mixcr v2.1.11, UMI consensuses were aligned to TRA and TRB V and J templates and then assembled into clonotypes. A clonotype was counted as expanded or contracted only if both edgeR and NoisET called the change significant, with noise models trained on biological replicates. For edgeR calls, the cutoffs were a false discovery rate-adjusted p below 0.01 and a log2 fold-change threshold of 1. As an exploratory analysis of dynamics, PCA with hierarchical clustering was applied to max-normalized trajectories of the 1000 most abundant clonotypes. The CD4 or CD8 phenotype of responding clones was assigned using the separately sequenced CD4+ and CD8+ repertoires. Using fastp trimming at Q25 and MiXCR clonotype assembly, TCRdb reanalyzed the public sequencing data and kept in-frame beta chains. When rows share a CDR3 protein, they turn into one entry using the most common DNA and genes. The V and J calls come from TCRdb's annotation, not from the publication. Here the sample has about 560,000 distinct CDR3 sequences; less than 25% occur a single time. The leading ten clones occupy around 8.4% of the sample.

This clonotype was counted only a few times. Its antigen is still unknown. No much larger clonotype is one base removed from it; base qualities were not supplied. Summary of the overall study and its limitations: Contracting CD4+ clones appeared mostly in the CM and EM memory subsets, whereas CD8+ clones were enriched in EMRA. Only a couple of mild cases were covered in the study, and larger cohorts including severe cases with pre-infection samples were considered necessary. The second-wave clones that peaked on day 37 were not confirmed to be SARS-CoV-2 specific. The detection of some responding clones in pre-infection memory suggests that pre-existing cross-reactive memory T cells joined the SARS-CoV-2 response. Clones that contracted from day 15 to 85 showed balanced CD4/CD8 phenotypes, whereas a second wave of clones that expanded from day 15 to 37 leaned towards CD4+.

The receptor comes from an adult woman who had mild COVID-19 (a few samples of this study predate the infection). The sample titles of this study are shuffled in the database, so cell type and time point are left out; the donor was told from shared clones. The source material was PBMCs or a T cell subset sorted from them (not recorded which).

The DNA sequence is TGTGCCAGCACCTACCCCGGGGGACTATCGAACACCGGGGAGCTGTTTTTT. Translated, this gives CASTYPGGLSNTGELFF. This receptor chain uses TRBV7-8 and TRBJ2-2; the junction holds 7 bases that match TRBD2. Relative to germline, V is missing 7 bases and J is missing 0 bases, with 11 bases of the junction outside any gene match. The germline V gene provides CDR1 SGHVS and CDR2 FQNEAQ. From the cysteine through the phenylalanine, the CDR3 covers 17 amino acids. The entry retains the CDR3 DNA only, 51 bases that are in frame from base 1.